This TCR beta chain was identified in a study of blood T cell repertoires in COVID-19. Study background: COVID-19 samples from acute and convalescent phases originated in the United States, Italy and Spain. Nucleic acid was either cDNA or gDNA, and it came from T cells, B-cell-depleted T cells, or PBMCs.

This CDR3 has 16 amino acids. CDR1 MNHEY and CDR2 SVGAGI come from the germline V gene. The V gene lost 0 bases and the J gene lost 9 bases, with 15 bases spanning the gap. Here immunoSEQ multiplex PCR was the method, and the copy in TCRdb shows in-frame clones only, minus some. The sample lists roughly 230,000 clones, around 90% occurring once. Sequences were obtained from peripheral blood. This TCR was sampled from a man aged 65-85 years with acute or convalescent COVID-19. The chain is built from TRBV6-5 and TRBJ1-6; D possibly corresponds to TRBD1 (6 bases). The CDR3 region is CASSYSWGRGSSPLHF. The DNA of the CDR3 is TGTGCCAGCAGTTACTCGTGGGGGCGGGGGAGTTCACCCCTCCACTTT.